The rows below give T cell receptor beta chains drawn from one sample of a study of blood T cell repertoires in COVID-19. Assay used: immunoSEQ multiplex PCR; TCRdb lists only in-frame clones, some missing. Of some 260,000 clones in the sample, roughly 88% are singletons; the top ten hold 2.1%. The sequenced sample was peripheral blood. The receptors were gathered from a woman in her forties who had recovered from COVID-19. Each CDR3 is given with its conserved first and last residue. The D gene is left open where the match is weak. Clone size appears in some rows only: once, few, many, or a class for an expanded clone.

clone_size	v_call	j_call	d_call	cdr3_aa	cdr3_nt
-	TRBV5-1	TRBJ2-2	-	CASRGLGRTPSGELFF	TGCGCCAGCAGGGGATTAGGCAGGACTCCTTCCGGGGAGCTGTTTTTT
once	TRBV7-8	TRBJ2-3	-	CASSQLTDTQYF	TGTGCCAGCAGCCAACTCACAGATACGCAGTATTTT
-	TRBV19	TRBJ2-7	TRBD1	CASSLRTGSSYEQYF	TGTGCCAGTAGCCTCAGGACAGGGTCATCCTACGAGCAGTACTTC
-	TRBV5-1	TRBJ2-1	TRBD2	CASSRLSGGNEQFF	TGCGCCAGCAGCCGTCTTAGCGGGGGGAATGAGCAGTTCTTC
once	TRBV7-3	TRBJ2-5	TRBD2	CASSLTLGLAGGETQYF	TGTGCCAGCAGCTTAACTCTAGGACTAGCGGGTGGGGAGACCCAGTACTTC
few	TRBV12-3/TRBV12-4	TRBJ2-1	-	CASSPRDEQFF	TGTGCCAGCAGTCCTCGGGATGAGCAGTTCTTC
few	TRBV30	TRBJ2-1	TRBD1	CAWSAGTVSYEQFF	TGTGCCTGGAGTGCAGGGACAGTCTCATATGAGCAGTTCTTC
-	TRBV6-6	TRBJ1-2	TRBD1	CASSRTGNGYTF	TGTGCCAGCAGTCGGACAGGGAATGGCTACACCTTC
-	TRBV7-3	TRBJ1-2	-	CASSWDGTPFFNYGYTF	TGTGCCAGCAGCTGGGACGGGACACCATTCTTTAACTATGGCTACACCTTC
-	TRBV19	TRBJ1-5	-	CASSIYAGNQPQHF	TGTGCCAGTAGTATATATGCAGGGAATCAGCCCCAGCATTTT
-	TRBV6-2/TRBV6-3	TRBJ2-7	-	CASSRSGTIQNYEQYF	TGTGCCAGCAGTCGGTCGGGGACAATACAAAACTACGAGCAGTACTTC
-	TRBV6-4	TRBJ2-3	-	CASSATLSTDTQYF	TGTGCCAGCAGTGCGACACTGAGCACAGATACGCAGTATTTT
once	TRBV30	TRBJ2-3	-	CAWSGGQGPSTDTQYF	TGTGCCTGGAGTGGGGGTCAGGGTCCTAGCACAGATACGCAGTATTTT
few	TRBV9	TRBJ2-5	-	CASSVASGTETQYF	TGTGCCAGCAGCGTCGCTAGTGGGACTGAGACCCAGTACTTC
-	TRBV19	TRBJ2-2	TRBD1	CASRGTGGIAGELFF	TGTGCCTCCCGAGGGACAGGGGGAATCGCCGGGGAGCTGTTTTTT
-	TRBV18	TRBJ2-7	-	CASSSDSSYEQYF	TGTGCCAGCTCAAGCGACAGTTCCTACGAGCAGTACTTC
-	TRBV28	TRBJ2-7	-	CASKPPRGPGRF	TGTGCCAGCAAACCCCCGCGAGGCCCAGGGCGGTTC
-	TRBV7-7	TRBJ2-3	TRBD2	CASSLRSGGALDTQYF	TGTGCTAGCAGCTTGCGTAGCGGGGGGGCCTTAGATACGCAGTATTTT
-	TRBV29-1	TRBJ1-2	-	CSVEELENYGYTF	TGCAGCGTTGAAGAGTTAGAGAACTATGGCTACACCTTC
-	TRBV5-6	TRBJ1-6	TRBD1	CASSLYGTGDNSPLHF	TGTGCCAGCAGCTTGTATGGGACAGGGGATAATTCACCCCTCCACTTT
-	TRBV14	TRBJ1-2	-	CASSRNIVAGYNYGYTF	TGTGCCAGCAGCCGAAACATCGTGGCAGGATATAACTATGGCTACACCTTC
-	TRBV11-3	TRBJ2-1	TRBD1	CASSLETGSYNEQFF	TGTGCCAGCAGCTTAGAGACAGGGTCATACAATGAGCAGTTCTTC
-	TRBV2	TRBJ1-2	TRBD1	CASSGASGGRNYGYTF	TGTGCCAGCAGTGGAGCGTCAGGGGGCCGGAACTATGGCTACACCTTC
-	TRBV10-3	TRBJ2-2	TRBD1	CAISEQGAHTGELFF	TGTGCCATCAGTGAACAGGGGGCCCACACCGGGGAGCTGTTTTTT
-	TRBV28	TRBJ1-2	-	CASSFWRSDNYGYTF	TGTGCCAGCAGTTTCTGGAGGTCGGATAACTATGGCTACACCTTC
-	TRBV6-1	TRBJ2-4	TRBD2	CASSEARTSGRENIQYF	TGTGCCAGCAGTGAAGCCAGGACTAGCGGGAGGGAAAACATTCAGTACTTC
-	TRBV4-3	TRBJ2-7	TRBD2	CASSQVAGVGYEQYF	TGCGCCAGCAGCCAAGTGGCGGGAGTAGGCTACGAGCAGTACTTC
-	TRBV7-9	TRBJ2-1	-	CASSPGDTRGWEQFF	TGTGCCAGCAGCCCCGGGGACACCCGAGGTTGGGAGCAGTTCTTC
-	TRBV21-1	TRBJ2-7	-	CASSITVMVGGFYEQYF	TGTGCCAGCAGCATAACCGTGATGGTGGGGGGGTTCTACGAGCAGTACTTC
-	TRBV11-3	TRBJ2-3	TRBD2	CASSLGGSAGLAGDTQYF	TGTGCCAGCAGCTTAGGAGGGTCAGCTGGACTAGCGGGGGATACGCAGTATTTT
-	TRBV19	TRBJ1-5	TRBD1	CASRQGQGSYQPQHF	TGTGCCAGTAGACAGGGACAGGGATCTTATCAGCCCCAGCATTTT
-	TRBV7-2	TRBJ2-3	TRBD1	CASSLAGQGGTDTQYF	TGTGCCAGCAGCTTAGCCGGACAGGGGGGGACAGATACGCAGTATTTT
-	TRBV27	TRBJ2-1	TRBD1	CASSLKGSVWRDRGPRTYNEQFF	TGTGCCAGCAGTTTAAAGGGGTCGGTGTGGAGGGACAGGGGCCCCCGGACCTACAATGAGCAGTTCTTC
-	TRBV15	TRBJ2-1	TRBD2	CATSGGGALSYNEQFF	TGTGCCACCAGCGGCGGGGGTGCACTCTCCTACAATGAGCAGTTCTTC
-	TRBV13	TRBJ1-2	TRBD1	CASSYRTGGPYGYTF	TGTGCCAGCAGTTATCGGACAGGGGGCCCCTATGGCTACACCTTC
once	TRBV24-1	TRBJ1-5	-	CATSDGGTYSNQPQHF	TGTGCCACCAGTGATGGGGGGACTTATAGCAATCAGCCCCAGCATTTT
-	TRBV30	TRBJ2-7	-	CAWSTGIVNEQYF	TGTGCCTGGAGCACAGGGATCGTCAACGAGCAGTACTTC
-	TRBV7-2	TRBJ2-7	TRBD2	CASSSGGAVEQYF	TGTGCCAGCAGCTCGGGGGGTGCGGTCGAGCAGTACTTC
-	TRBV19	TRBJ2-2	-	CASSLDSANTGELFF	TGTGCCAGTAGTTTGGACAGCGCGAACACCGGGGAGCTGTTTTTT
-	TRBV29-1	TRBJ2-4	TRBD2	CSVLSGRDIQYF	TGCAGCGTTTTGTCCGGGAGGGACATTCAGTACTTC
-	TRBV7-2	TRBJ2-7	TRBD1	CASSSDRGGYEQYF	TGTGCCAGCAGCAGCGACAGGGGGGGATACGAGCAGTACTTC
once	TRBV19	TRBJ2-5	-	CASSSIPAGTSLETQYF	TGTGCCAGTTCCTCCATCCCAGCCGGGACATCTTTAGAGACCCAGTACTTC
-	TRBV7-8	TRBJ1-1	-	CASSYSRQGPPSTEAFF	TGTGCCAGCAGCTATAGTCGGCAGGGCCCCCCTAGCACTGAAGCTTTCTTT
-	TRBV11-1	TRBJ2-1	TRBD1	CASSHRGVLNEQFF	TGTGCCAGCAGCCACAGGGGGGTATTGAATGAGCAGTTCTTC
-	TRBV5-6	TRBJ1-2	-	CASSRIRQLGYGYTF	TGTGCCAGCAGCCGAATAAGACAGTTGGGGTATGGCTACACCTTC
-	TRBV6-4	TRBJ2-1	TRBD2	CASSDSSGRFRSEQFF	TGTGCCAGCAGTGACTCTAGCGGGAGGTTTAGGAGTGAGCAGTTCTTC
-	TRBV6-5	TRBJ1-3	-	CASSYSRGYTIYF	TGTGCCAGCAGTTACTCGAGAGGGTACACCATATATTTT
-	TRBV11-1	TRBJ2-5	-	CASSLRRRQETQYF	TGTGCCAGCAGCTTACGACGGAGACAAGAGACCCAGTACTTC